The rows below give T cell receptor beta chains drawn from one sample of a study of blood T cell repertoires in COVID-19. Here immunoSEQ multiplex PCR was the method, and the copy in TCRdb shows in-frame clones only, minus some. The sample gives around 300,000 clones, roughly 88% of which show up once; about 5% is in the top ten. Sequencing was done on a sample of PBMCs or T cells enriched from blood (not recorded which). Every receptor here comes from a man aged 30-40 years who had recovered from COVID-19. CDR3s include the opening cysteine and the closing phenylalanine or tryptophan. Clone size appears in some rows only: once, few, many, or a class for an expanded clone.

j_gene | abundance | v_gene | CDR3aa
TRBJ1-2 | . | TRBV12-3/TRBV12-4 | CASTGSLDGYTF
TRBJ1-1 | . | TRBV7-9 | CASSLVGKNTEAFF
TRBJ2-6 | . | TRBV7-6 | CASSLDQGGSGANVLTF
TRBJ1-6 | . | TRBV5-5 | CASSLVQGNSPLHF
TRBJ2-4 | . | TRBV19 | CASSLYREGAKNIQYF
TRBJ2-4 | . | TRBV3-1/TRBV3-2 | CASSQGTVNIQYF
TRBJ1-4 | . | TRBV7-9 | CASSQTGVDEKLFF
TRBJ2-7 | . | TRBV7-3 | CASSLYLGGSYEQYF
TRBJ1-1 | . | TRBV14 | CASSQGRRGTEAFF
TRBJ2-2 | . | TRBV30 | CAWRDRSSTGELFF
TRBJ1-5 | . | TRBV7-8 | CASRLGASNQPQHF
TRBJ1-1 | . | TRBV11-2 | CASSFSGTANTEAFF
TRBJ1-5 | . | TRBV11-2 | CASSSTGGYNQPQHF
TRBJ1-2 | . | TRBV4-2 | CASSQDLGQGIGYTF
TRBJ2-5 | . | TRBV27 | CASRGGGVAQYF
TRBJ2-2 | . | TRBV11-2 | CASSPLGQGTGELFF
TRBJ1-1 | . | TRBV3-1/TRBV3-2 | CASSPRTGRTEAFF
TRBJ2-7 | few | TRBV19 | CASSIGLSYEQYF
TRBJ1-1 | . | TRBV6-1 | CASSEAWTGTNTEAFF
TRBJ2-1 | once | TRBV25-1 | CASSLPRTDYNEQFF
TRBJ2-2 | . | TRBV5-1 | CASSLESGGNTGELFF
TRBJ2-7 | . | TRBV6-5 | CASRPAGVSSYEQYF
TRBJ1-5 | once | TRBV5-1 | CASSLVPGGGGQPQHF
TRBJ1-2 | few | TRBV7-9 | CASSTGKGADGYTF
TRBJ1-5 | . | TRBV10-1 | CASSFTGYTNQPQHF
TRBJ2-3 | . | TRBV6-6 | CASSYEESSDTQYF
TRBJ2-1 | . | TRBV10-3 | CAISGGSGGRGSINEQFF
TRBJ2-2 | few | TRBV3-1/TRBV3-2 | CASSQQQGRSPGELFF
TRBJ1-6 | . | TRBV10-3 | CAISGGNYNSPLHF
TRBJ1-1 | . | TRBV28 | CASGTGGLNTEAFF
TRBJ2-1 | . | TRBV5-1 | CASSSKGQGGSSYNEQFF
TRBJ1-3 | . | TRBV28 | CASSQGLSGNTIYF
TRBJ2-1 | . | TRBV12-5 | CASGLEQGSYNEQFF
TRBJ2-7 | . | TRBV6-5 | CASSQGGGDAYEQYF
TRBJ2-7 | . | TRBV27 | CASSWGSIYEQYF
TRBJ2-1 | once | TRBV10-1 | CASSGRGVFSYNEQFF
TRBJ1-5 | . | TRBV16 | CASSPLGTGNQPQHF
TRBJ1-3 | . | TRBV13 | CASSRAATGQGVSSGNTIYF
TRBJ2-5 | once | TRBV7-2 | CASSPMTGLPGETQYF
TRBJ2-3 | . | TRBV5-1 | CASSLSPTGERDTQYF
TRBJ1-1 | . | TRBV5-1 | CASSPGDRGSEAFF
TRBJ1-6 | . | TRBV27 | CASSSRQENSPLHF
TRBJ2-3 | once | TRBV10-3 | CAISDGTSTDTQYF
TRBJ1-6 | . | TRBV21-1 | CARDRANMVVSYNSPLHF
TRBJ2-7 | . | TRBV27 | CASSLIGEVLEQYF